The TCR beta chain described here comes from a study of CD8 T cells in ankylosing spondylitis. Study-wide results and caveats: Ankylosing spondylitis blood seemed to carry a telltale TCR beta motif made of under ten highly homologous variants. Clones linked to disease, bearing a CD8+ phenotype, were relatively rare in peripheral blood. Significant enrichment of disease-linked clones was reported in matched ankylosing spondylitis synovial fluid.

Turning to this clonotype: Its antigen remains unidentified.

TCRdb independently ran MiXCR on the 5' RACE reads; one entry per CDR3 protein. The table includes hundreds of thousands of distinct CDR3 sequences, 20% detected once. The CDR3 sequence is 15 residues long. V dropped 6 bases and J dropped 7; count of bases not matched to a gene: 9. V gene TRBV12-3 or TRBV12-4 combines with J gene TRBJ2-1; the match to TRBD2 covers 10 bases. This TCR derives from a male donor with ankylosing spondylitis or in good health (not recorded which). The source material was blood, either unsorted or a sorted T cell fraction (not recorded which). The DNA of the CDR3 is TGTGCCAGCAGAGAGCGGGAGGGCCCTTGGAATGAGCAGTTCTTC. Residues: CASREREGPWNEQFF.